This T cell receptor beta chain emerged from a study of OX40 agonist ivuxolimab in advanced cancers. Study context: Dose-escalation cases comprised hepatocellular carcinoma, melanoma, renal cell or head and neck cancer. Averaging 60 years in age, with a range of roughly 23 to 85, the cohort was more than 75% male.

Trimming left V 2 bases short and J 8 bases short, with 15 bases between. CDR1 and CDR2 (germline): KGHSH, LQKENI. This CDR3 has 14 amino acids. Assay: immunoSEQ multiplex PCR; the TCRdb copy retains only in-frame clones and omits some. Among 70,000 or so clones, 87% were seen once, and the ten largest hold roughly 2%. This chain joins TRBV18 and TRBJ1-1; D perhaps matches TRBD1 (6 bases). The input for sequencing was CD4+ or CD8+ T cells sorted from blood, taken in a trial of the OX40 agonist ivuxolimab. The TCR sequence derives from an adult with an advanced solid tumor such as melanoma, head and neck, liver or kidney cancer. The CDR3, as DNA: TGTGCCAGCTCACCAATCCAGACCAGGGGCGAAGCTTTCTTT. Its translation: CASSPIQTRGEAFF.